This T cell receptor beta chain was sequenced for a study of cytomegalovirus exposure and HLA in healthy donors. Notes on the study in general: The authors excluded some V segments, including TRBV6-2 and TRBV6-3, as indistinguishable.

PCR employed 60 Vbeta and 13 Jbeta primers. This table comes from immunoSEQ multiplex PCR, and its TCRdb copy is limited to in-frame clones, with some not included. Of over 200,000 clones listed, around 89% are singletons. In the case of this clone: What it binds is not known.

CDR3 length: 11 residues. Germline V lookup: CDR1 SEHNR, CDR2 FQNEAQ (reference sequence). Trimming removed 5 bases from V and 9 bases from J; junction bases left unmatched: 2. Sequenced material: PBMCs. The J gene is TRBJ1-1, the V gene TRBV7-9; 8 nucleotides align to TRBD1. The TCR was taken from a woman aged 18-35 years in good health and CMV-seronegative. CDR3: CASSRQGKAFF. The CDR3 nucleotides are TGTGCCAGCAGCCGACAGGGGAAAGCTTTCTTT.